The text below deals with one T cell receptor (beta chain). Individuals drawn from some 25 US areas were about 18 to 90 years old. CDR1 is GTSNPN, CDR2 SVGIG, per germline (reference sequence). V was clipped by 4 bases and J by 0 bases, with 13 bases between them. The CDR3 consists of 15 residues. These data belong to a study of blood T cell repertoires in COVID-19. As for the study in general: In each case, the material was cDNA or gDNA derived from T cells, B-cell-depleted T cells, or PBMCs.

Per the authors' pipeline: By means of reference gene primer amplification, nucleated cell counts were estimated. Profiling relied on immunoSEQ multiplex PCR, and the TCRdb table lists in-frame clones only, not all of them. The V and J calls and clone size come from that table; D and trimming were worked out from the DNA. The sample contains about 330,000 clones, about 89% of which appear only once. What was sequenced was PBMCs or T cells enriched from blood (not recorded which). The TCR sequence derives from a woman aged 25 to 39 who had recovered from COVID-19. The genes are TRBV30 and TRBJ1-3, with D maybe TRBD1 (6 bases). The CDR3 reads CAWTKTGHSGNTIYF. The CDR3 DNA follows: TGTGCCTGGACGAAAACAGGGCACTCTGGAAACACCATATATTTT.